This T cell receptor beta chain was sequenced in a study of sequential checkpoint blockade in melanoma. About the study: Arm A got nivolumab then ipilimumab; arm B the reverse, 1:1.

Specified treatment: randomized to nivolumab then ipilimumab (arm A) or the reverse (arm B). DNA-damaging chemotherapy had not been given to any patient beforehand. PBMC sorting kept live CD3+CD8+ cells without CD19 or CD56. TCRdb's table, derived via immunoSEQ multiplex PCR, lists solely in-frame clones and lacks some. The repertoire holds 35,000 to 50,000 clones, with roughly 88% as singletons. The trim removed 6 bases at V and 7 bases at J, leaving 8 bases unmatched. The CDR3 runs to 14 residues. CDR1 and CDR2 from the germline V gene are SGHVS and FQNEAQ. The TCR sequence derives from a human donor with melanoma. This material consisted of CD8+ T cells sorted from blood (inferred from file names), taken from a patient given nivolumab and ipilimumab in sequence. The chain is built from TRBV7-8 and TRBJ2-1; TRBD2 aligns across 8 bases. The CDR3 sequence: CASSHKREYNEQFF. For the CDR3, the DNA is TGTGCCAGCAGTCATAAGCGGGAGTATAATGAGCAGTTCTTC.